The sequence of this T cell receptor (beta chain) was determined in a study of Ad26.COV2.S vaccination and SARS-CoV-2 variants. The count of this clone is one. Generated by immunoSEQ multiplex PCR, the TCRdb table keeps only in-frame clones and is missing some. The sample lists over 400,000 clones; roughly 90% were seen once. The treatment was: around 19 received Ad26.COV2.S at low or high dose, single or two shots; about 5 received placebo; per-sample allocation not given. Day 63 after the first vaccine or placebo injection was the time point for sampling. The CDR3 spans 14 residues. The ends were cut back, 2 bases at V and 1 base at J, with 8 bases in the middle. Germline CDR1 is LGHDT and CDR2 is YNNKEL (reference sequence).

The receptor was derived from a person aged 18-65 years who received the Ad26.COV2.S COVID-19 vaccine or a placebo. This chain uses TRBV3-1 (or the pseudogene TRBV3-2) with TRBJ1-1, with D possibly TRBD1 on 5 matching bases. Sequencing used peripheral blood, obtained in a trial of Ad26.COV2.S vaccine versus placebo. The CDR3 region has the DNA TGTGCCAGCAGCCAATACGGGGGGAACACTGAAGCTTTCTTT. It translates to CASSQYGGNTEAFF.